This T cell receptor beta chain emerged from a study of T cell responses to AZD1222 COVID-19 vaccine (dated by TCRdb to about 2021). Describing the broader study: TCR sequencing was performed for about 250 trial participants, of whom approximately 200 were given two doses of AZD1222 and around 25 were given two doses of MenACWY control vaccine. Enrollment into the trials was organized by age into subgroups of 18-55, 56-69 and 70-plus years, and those subgroups contained 148, 28 and 57 TCR-sequenced participants, respectively.

CDR3 length: 15 amino acids, cysteine to phenylalanine. CDR3 DNA is the only sequence kept; it has 45 bases, read in frame from the first base. Looking up the germline V gene (reference sequence) yields CDR1 LNHDA and CDR2 SQIVND. Between the V and J ends, shortened by 9 bases and 4 bases respectively, the junction contains 20 bases. General findings and caveats noted by the study authors: Participants were mostly white British and included more females than males, and it was suggested by the authors that clonal diversity may have been underestimated. Because no day 14 peak-response samples were available, the repertoires could be characterized only after the peak T cell response. Nearly half of unique spike-specific TCRs reportedly recognized epitopes outside regions mutated in the B.1.351 and B.1.1.7 variants. The 56-69-year group was small, and its depth increase did not reach significance, likely because of low power. Only six AZD1222 recipients were SARS-CoV-2 seropositive at baseline, limiting conclusions about previously exposed vaccinees. The vaccine-associated CD4 TCRs covered the entire spike protein, and the dominant responses fell in regions 160-218 and 743-854. Spike-specific TCR breadth and depth rose significantly after two AZD1222 doses compared with day 0 and with MenACWY recipients.

The CDR3 regions of human TCRbeta chains were analyzed by immunosequencing. The paper's data handling went like this. Repertoire TCRs were matched against a reference library of SARS-CoV-2-specific TCRs generated with the MIRA antigen-specificity platform. Breadth meant the fraction of unique TCRs that were SARS-CoV-2-associated, whereas depth meant the fraction of total T cells that were SARS-CoV-2-associated. Using the MIRA data, each spike-specific TCR was mapped to the spike region that the TCR reacts to and placed in a CD4 or CD8 class. Log10-transformed breadth and depth values were compared by one-way ANOVA with Sidak's multiple comparisons tests. Here the immuneACCESS table is served through TCRdb, limited to in-frame sequences with V and J called. Missing clones are a known gap in these copies; in checked studies unresolved V genes cover under half, and the rest lacks a known reason. The V and J calls and clone size are taken from that table; D and trimming were inferred from the DNA. The sample records some 66,000 clones, about nine tenths of which are singletons. The ten largest clonotypes hold around 30% of the sample.

Points on this clone: Its antigen is unknown. No much larger clone exists at a distance of one base, and base qualities are not known.

The time point label for this specimen denotes: about 28 days (+/-7) after the second vaccine dose. AZD1222 recipients whose second dose came at about 4 weeks and those whose second dose came at about 12 weeks were combined into one group, since spike-specific TCR depth and breadth did not differ between the two schedules. The vaccinee samples were drawn from two UK trials, COV001 and COV002, one of which was a single-blind randomized controlled phase 2/3 trial testing AZD1222 (ChAdOx1 nCoV-19) in healthy adults. For TCRbeta chain sequencing, PBMC samples from trial participants were taken at day 0 and at day 28 after the second dose.

The specimen was peripheral blood, collected 28 days after the second AZD1222 dose. This clonotype originated in an adult who received the AZD1222 COVID-19 vaccine. The chain is encoded by TRBV19 joined to TRBJ2-3; the D gene assignment is perhaps TRBD1 or TRBD2, with each matching 5 bases. The nucleotides read TGTGCCAGCACATCAGGACGGAGAGGGGCAGATACGCAGTATTTT. It codes for CASTSGRRGADTQYF.